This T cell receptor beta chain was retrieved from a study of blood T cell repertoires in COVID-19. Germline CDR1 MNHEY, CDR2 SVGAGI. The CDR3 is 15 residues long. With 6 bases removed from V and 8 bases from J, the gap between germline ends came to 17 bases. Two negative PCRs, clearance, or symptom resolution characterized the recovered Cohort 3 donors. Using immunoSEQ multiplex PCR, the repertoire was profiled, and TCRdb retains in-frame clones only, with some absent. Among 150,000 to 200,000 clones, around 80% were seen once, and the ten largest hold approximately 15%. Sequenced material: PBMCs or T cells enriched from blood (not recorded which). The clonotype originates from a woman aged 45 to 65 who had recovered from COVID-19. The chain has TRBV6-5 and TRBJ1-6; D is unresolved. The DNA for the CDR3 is TGTGCCAGCAGCCCCTTGGGGAGAGGGTATTCACCCCTCCACTTT. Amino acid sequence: CASSPLGRGYSPLHF.